A selection of T cell receptor beta chains follows, all from one sample in a study of T cells in localized non-small cell lung cancer. This table comes from immunoSEQ multiplex PCR, and its TCRdb copy is limited to in-frame clones, with some not included. This sample has tens of thousands of clones, with around 92% found just once. Sequencing used peripheral blood mononuclear cells, obtained before any cancer treatment. All receptors derive from a woman aged 40-69 years with stage III lung adenocarcinoma. Each CDR3 is given with its conserved first and last residue. Each record gives: J gene, D gene, V gene, CDR3 length, clone size, CDR3 DNA, CDR3 protein. The D gene is left open where the match is weak. Clone size is shown for a subset of rows, as once, few, many or a class of expanded clone.

TRBJ1-2 | TRBD1 | TRBV28 | 14 | few | TGTGCCAGCAGCCAGGGACAGGGTAGCTATGGCTACACCTTC | CASSQGQGSYGYTF
TRBJ2-3 | - | TRBV5-4 | 15 | - | TGTGCCAGCAAAGGCGGCCAAACTAGCACAGATACGCAGTATTTT | CASKGGQTSTDTQYF
TRBJ1-1 | - | TRBV5-8 | 13 | once | TGTGCCAGCAGCCTACCGGCCCCCACTGAAGCTTTCTTT | CASSLPAPTEAFF
TRBJ1-4 | TRBD1 | TRBV19 | 14 | - | TGTGCCAGTACCCCGGACAGGAATAATGAAAAACTGTTTTTT | CASTPDRNNEKLFF
TRBJ2-1 | - | TRBV28 | 15 | - | TGTGCCAGCAGTTTAGATCGGCAACCCTACAATGAGCAGTTCTTC | CASSLDRQPYNEQFF
TRBJ2-5 | TRBD1 | TRBV18 | 17 | - | TGTGCCAGCTCACCACTTGGACAGGGGGGATCCCAAGAGACCCAGTACTTC | CASSPLGQGGSQETQYF
TRBJ2-7 | - | TRBV4-2 | 15 | - | TGTGCCAGCAGCCAAGGTTCAGGGCTAGGCTACGAGCAGTACTTC | CASSQGSGLGYEQYF
TRBJ2-1 | TRBD2 | TRBV9 | 15 | - | TGTGCCAGCAGCCCGAGACTAGCGGGATATAATGAGCAGTTCTTC | CASSPRLAGYNEQFF
TRBJ2-5 | TRBD2 | TRBV6-5 | 13 | - | TGTGCCAGCAGCCGGGGACTAGCTGGGGACCAGTACTTC | CASSRGLAGDQYF
TRBJ2-5 | TRBD1 | TRBV11-3 | 15 | - | TGTGCCAGCAGCGCCGGGACAGGTTCTCAAGAGACCCAGTACTTC | CASSAGTGSQETQYF
TRBJ1-1 | - | TRBV6-4 | 17 | - | TGTGCCAGCAGTATTTCAGGCCCATACACTATGAACACTGAAGCTTTCTTT | CASSISGPYTMNTEAFF
TRBJ2-5 | - | TRBV18 | 12 | - | TGTGCCAGCTCACCACCCCAAGAGACCCAGTACTTC | CASSPPQETQYF
TRBJ2-1 | TRBD2 | TRBV6-1 | 15 | - | TGTGCCAGCAGGGGGACTAGCGGGTTCTACAATGAGCAGTTCTTC | CASRGTSGFYNEQFF
TRBJ2-6 | - | TRBV28 | 13 | once | TGTGTCAGCAGCATCTCTGGGGCCAACGTCCTGACTTTC | CVSSISGANVLTF
TRBJ2-2 | - | TRBV6-1 | 15 | - | TGTGCCAGCAGTGAATTAGGGGGTTACACCGGGGAGCTGTTTTTT | CASSELGGYTGELFF
TRBJ2-7 | TRBD2 | TRBV6-1 | 15 | - | TGTGCCAGCAGCTCCACTAGCGGGGGGTTCTACGAGCAGTACTTC | CASSSTSGGFYEQYF
TRBJ1-2 | - | TRBV6-5 | 10 | - | TGTGCCAGCAGCACCTATGGCTACACCTTC | CASSTYGYTF
TRBJ2-3 | - | TRBV15 | 14 | - | TGTGCCACCAGCCGTTCGGGGAGGGGGGATACGCAGTATTTT | CATSRSGRGDTQYF
TRBJ1-1 | TRBD1 | TRBV25-1 | 14 | - | TGTGCCAGCAGTAAGACAGGGACGCTTACTGAAGCTTTCTTT | CASSKTGTLTEAFF
TRBJ1-3 | - | TRBV7-2 | 15 | - | TGTGCCAGCAGCCCCCCGCCTAGCTACGGAAACACCATATATTTT | CASSPPPSYGNTIYF
TRBJ2-5 | - | TRBV7-6 | 12 | - | TGTGCCAGCTTTGGCGTCGGAGAGACCCAGTACTTC | CASFGVGETQYF
TRBJ1-2 | - | TRBV11-2 | 11 | once | TGTGCCAGCAGCTTTGGGGTCGGCTACACCTTC | CASSFGVGYTF
TRBJ1-4 | - | TRBV7-9 | 13 | once | TGTGCCAGCCGGAAGCAAGATAATGAAAAACTGTTTTTT | CASRKQDNEKLFF
TRBJ1-1 | TRBD1 | TRBV13 | 15 | - | TGTGCCAGCAGCTTAGGATGGACAGGGAACACTGAAGCTTTCTTT | CASSLGWTGNTEAFF
TRBJ2-5 | TRBD2 | TRBV7-2 | 15 | - | TGTGCCAGCAGCACGGGACTAGCGGGAGCAGAGACCCAGTACTTC | CASSTGLAGAETQYF
TRBJ2-6 | - | TRBV9 | 16 | - | TGTGCCAGCAGCGTTACGAAGAGGTCTGGGGCCAACGTCCTGACTTTC | CASSVTKRSGANVLTF
TRBJ1-3 | TRBD1 | TRBV7-9 | 15 | - | TGTGCCAGCAGCCAAGGACAGGGAGAAAGGAACACCATATATTTT | CASSQGQGERNTIYF
TRBJ2-2 | - | TRBV4-1 | 14 | - | TGCGCCAGCAGCCAAGGACGGGACACCGGGGAGCTGTTTTTT | CASSQGRDTGELFF
TRBJ1-4 | - | TRBV19 | 16 | - | TGTGCCAGTAGTCTCCAATACGCGGCAACTAATGAAAAACTGTTTTTT | CASSLQYAATNEKLFF
TRBJ1-2 | - | TRBV27 | 17 | - | TGTGCCAGCAGTTTATCCCGGAGTGGCCTCAGGGACTATGGCTACACCTTC | CASSLSRSGLRDYGYTF
TRBJ1-1 | - | TRBV7-8 | 14 | - | TGTGCCAGCAGCTTTGCACGGACGAACACTGAAGCTTTCTTT | CASSFARTNTEAFF
TRBJ1-5 | TRBD1 | TRBV28 | 16 | once | TGTGCCAGCAGTCGGTTCCGGGACAGGGTGAATCAGCCCCAGCATTTT | CASSRFRDRVNQPQHF
TRBJ2-7 | TRBD1 | TRBV30 | 13 | - | TGTGCCTGGAGCCGGGACAGCCTCTACGAGCAGTACTTC | CAWSRDSLYEQYF
TRBJ2-3 | TRBD2 | TRBV6-1 | 18 | - | TGTGCCAGCAGTGGGGGACTAGCGGGAGGGAGTGGCACAGATACGCAGTATTTT | CASSGGLAGGSGTDTQYF
TRBJ2-1 | - | TRBV5-1 | 14 | - | TGCGCCAGCAGCTCACAGGGATCCTACAATGAGCAGTTCTTC | CASSSQGSYNEQFF
TRBJ1-6 | - | TRBV30 | 14 | - | TGTGCCTGGAGTGTACAGGCGGGTTATTCACCCCTCCACTTT | CAWSVQAGYSPLHF
TRBJ2-5 | TRBD2 | TRBV5-1 | 15 | - | TGCGCCAGCAGCTTGGCTCTAGCGGGGGAAGAGACCCAGTACTTC | CASSLALAGEETQYF